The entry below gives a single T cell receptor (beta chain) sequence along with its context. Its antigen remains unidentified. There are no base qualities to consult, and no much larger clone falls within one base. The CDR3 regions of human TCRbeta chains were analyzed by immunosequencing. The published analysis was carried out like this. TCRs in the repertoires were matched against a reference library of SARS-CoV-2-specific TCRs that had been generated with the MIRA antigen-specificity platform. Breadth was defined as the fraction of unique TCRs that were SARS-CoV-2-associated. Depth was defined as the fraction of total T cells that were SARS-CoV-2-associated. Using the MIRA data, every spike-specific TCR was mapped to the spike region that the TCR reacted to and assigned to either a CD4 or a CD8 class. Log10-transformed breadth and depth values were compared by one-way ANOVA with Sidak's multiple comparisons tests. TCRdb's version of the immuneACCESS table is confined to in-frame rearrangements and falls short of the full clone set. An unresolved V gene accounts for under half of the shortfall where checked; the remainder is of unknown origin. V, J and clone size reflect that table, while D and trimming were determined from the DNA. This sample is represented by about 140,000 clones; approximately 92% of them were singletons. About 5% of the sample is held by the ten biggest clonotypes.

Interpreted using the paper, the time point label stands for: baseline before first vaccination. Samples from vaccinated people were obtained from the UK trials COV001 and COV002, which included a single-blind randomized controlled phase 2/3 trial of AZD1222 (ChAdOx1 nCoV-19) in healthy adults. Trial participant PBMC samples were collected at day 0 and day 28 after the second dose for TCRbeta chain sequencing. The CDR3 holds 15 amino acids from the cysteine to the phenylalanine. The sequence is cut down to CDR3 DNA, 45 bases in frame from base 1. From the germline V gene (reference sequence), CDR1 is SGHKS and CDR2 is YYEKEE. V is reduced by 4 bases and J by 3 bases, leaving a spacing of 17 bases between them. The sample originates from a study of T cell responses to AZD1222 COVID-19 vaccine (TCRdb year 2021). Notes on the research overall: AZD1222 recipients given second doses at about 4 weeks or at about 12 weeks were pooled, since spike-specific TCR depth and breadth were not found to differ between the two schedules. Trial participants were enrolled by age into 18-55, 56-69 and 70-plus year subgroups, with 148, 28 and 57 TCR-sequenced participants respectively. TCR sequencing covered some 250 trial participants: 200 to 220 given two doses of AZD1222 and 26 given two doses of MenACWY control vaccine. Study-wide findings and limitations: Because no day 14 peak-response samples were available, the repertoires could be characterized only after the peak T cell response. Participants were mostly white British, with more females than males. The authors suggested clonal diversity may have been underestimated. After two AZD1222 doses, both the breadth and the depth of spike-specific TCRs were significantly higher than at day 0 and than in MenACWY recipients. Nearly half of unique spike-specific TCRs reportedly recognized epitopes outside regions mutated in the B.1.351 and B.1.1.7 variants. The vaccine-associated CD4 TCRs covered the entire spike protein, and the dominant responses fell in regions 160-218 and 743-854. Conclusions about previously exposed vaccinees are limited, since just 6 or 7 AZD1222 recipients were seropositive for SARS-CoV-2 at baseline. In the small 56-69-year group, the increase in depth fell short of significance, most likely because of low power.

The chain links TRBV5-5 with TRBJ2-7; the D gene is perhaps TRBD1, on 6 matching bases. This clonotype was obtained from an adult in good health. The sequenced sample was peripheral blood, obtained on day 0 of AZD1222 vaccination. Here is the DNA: TGTGCCAGCAGCGATTATGGTGGGGGCGGCTACGAGCAGTACTTC. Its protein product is CASSDYGGGGYEQYF.